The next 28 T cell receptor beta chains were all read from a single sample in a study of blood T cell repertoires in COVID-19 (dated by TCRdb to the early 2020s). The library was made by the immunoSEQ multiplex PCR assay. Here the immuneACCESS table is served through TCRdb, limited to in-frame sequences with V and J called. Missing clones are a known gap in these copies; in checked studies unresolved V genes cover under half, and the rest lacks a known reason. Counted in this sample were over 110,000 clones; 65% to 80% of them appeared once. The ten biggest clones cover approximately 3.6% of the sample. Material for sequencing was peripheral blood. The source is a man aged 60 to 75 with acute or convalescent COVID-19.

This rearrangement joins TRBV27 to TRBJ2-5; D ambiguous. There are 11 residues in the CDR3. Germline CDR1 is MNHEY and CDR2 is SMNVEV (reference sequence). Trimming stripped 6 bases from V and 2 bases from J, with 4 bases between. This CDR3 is CASSLQETQYF. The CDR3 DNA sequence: TGTGCCAGCAGCCTACAAGAGACCCAGTACTTC.

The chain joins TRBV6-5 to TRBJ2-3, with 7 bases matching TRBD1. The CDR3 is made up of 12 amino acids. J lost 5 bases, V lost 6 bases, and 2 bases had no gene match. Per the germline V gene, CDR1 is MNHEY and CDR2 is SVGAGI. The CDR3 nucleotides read TGTGCCAGCAGCCGACAGGGAGATACGCAGTATTTT. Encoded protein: CASSRQGDTQYF.

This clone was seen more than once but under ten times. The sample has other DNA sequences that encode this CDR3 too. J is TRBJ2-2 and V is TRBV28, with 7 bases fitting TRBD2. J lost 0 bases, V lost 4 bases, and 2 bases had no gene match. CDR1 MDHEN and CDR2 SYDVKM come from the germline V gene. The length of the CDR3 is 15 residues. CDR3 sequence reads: CASSSAGANTGELFF. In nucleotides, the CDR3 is TGTGCCAGCAGTTCTGCGGGAGCGAACACCGGGGAGCTGTTTTTT.

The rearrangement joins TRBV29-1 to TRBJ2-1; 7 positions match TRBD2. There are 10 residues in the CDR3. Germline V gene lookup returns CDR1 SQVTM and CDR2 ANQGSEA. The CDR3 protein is CSVAGAEQFF. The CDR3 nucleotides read TGCAGTGTGGCGGGAGCTGAGCAGTTCTTC.

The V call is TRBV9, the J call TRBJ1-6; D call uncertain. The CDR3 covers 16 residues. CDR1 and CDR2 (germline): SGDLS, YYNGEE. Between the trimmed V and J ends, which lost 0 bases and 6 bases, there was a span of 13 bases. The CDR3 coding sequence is TGTGCCAGCAGCGTAGACACAAGACACCCTAATTCACCCCTCCACTTT. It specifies CASSVDTRHPNSPLHF.

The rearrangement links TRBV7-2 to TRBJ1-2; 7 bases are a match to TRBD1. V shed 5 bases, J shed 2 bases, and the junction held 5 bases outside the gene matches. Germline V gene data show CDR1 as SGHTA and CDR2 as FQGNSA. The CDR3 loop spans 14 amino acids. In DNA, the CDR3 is TGTGCCAGCAGCGCCTTACAGGGGAACTATGGCTACACCTTC. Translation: CASSALQGNYGYTF.

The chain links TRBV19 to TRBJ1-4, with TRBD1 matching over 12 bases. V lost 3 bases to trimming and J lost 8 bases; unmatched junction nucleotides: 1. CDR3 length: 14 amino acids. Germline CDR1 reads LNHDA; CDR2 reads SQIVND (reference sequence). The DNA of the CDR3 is TGTGCCAGTAGTATGGGACAGGGGGCGGAAAAACTGTTTTTT. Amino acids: CASSMGQGAEKLFF. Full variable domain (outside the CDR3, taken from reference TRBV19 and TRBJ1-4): DGGITQSPKYLFRKEGQNVTLSCEQNLNHDAMYWYRQDPGQGLRLIYYSQIVNDFQKGDIAEGYSVSREKKESFPLTVTSAQKNPTAFYLCASSMGQGAEKLFFGSGTQLSVL.

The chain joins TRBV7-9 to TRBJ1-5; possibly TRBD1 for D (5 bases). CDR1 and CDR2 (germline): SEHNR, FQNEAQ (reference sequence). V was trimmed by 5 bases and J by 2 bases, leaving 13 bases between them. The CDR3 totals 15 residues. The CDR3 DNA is TGTGCCAGCAGCCCCAGTGGGGCGGGCAATCAGCCCCAGCATTTT. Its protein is CASSPSGAGNQPQHF.

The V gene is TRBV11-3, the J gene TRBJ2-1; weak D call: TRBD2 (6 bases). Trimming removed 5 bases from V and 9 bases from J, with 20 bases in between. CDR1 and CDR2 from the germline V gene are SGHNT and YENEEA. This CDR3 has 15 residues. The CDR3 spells CASSPEGTGVSEQFF. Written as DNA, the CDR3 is TGTGCCAGCAGCCCGGAGGGGACGGGAGTCTCTGAGCAGTTCTTC.

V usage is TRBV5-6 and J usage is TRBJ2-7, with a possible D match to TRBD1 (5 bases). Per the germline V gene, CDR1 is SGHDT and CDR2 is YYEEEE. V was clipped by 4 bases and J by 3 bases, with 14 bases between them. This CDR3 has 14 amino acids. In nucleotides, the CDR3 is TGTGCCAGCAGCGAAGACAGTGGAATCTACGAGCAGTACTTC. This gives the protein CASSEDSGIYEQYF.

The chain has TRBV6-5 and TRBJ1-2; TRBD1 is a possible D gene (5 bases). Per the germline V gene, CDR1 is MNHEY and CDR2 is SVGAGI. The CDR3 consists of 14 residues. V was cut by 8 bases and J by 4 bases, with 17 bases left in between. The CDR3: CASFTPAGFYGYTF. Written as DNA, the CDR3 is TGTGCCAGCTTTACCCCGGCAGGGTTCTATGGCTACACCTTC.

The CDR3 DNA reads TGTGCCAGCAGTTTAGGAGGGACAGGGAACACTGAAGCTTTCTTT. It translates to CASSLGGTGNTEAFF. The rearrangement links TRBV28 to TRBJ1-1; 8 nucleotides line up with TRBD1. CDR1 and CDR2 (germline): MDHEN, SYDVKM. This CDR3 spans 15 amino acids. With V trimmed by 2 bases and J by 1 base, 3 bases remained unmatched. Drawing the rest from reference TRBV28 and TRBJ1-1, the complete variable domain is DVKVTQSSRYLVKRTGEKVFLECVQDMDHENMFWYRQDPGLGLRLIYFSYDVKMKEKGDIPEGYSVSREKKERFSLILESASTNQTSMYLCASSLGGTGNTEAFFGQGTRLTVV.

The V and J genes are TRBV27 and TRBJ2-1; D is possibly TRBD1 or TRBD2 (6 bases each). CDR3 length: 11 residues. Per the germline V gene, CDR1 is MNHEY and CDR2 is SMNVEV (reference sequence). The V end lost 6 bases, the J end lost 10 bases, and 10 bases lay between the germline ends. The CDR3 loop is CASRLGGEQFF. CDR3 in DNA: TGTGCCAGCAGGTTAGGGGGGGAGCAGTTCTTC.

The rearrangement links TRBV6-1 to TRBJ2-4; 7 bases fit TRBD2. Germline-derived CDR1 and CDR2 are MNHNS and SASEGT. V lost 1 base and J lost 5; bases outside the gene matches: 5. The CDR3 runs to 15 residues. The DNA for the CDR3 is TGTGCCAGCAGTGAAGGTGTTAGCGGGCAAAACATTCAGTACTTC. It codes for CASSEGVSGQNIQYF.

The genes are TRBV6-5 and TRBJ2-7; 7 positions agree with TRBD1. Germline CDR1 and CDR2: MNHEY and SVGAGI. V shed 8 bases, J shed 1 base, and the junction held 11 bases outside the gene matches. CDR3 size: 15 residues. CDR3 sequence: CASHGTVELSYEQYF. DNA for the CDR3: TGTGCCAGCCACGGGACAGTCGAACTTTCCTACGAGCAGTACTTC.

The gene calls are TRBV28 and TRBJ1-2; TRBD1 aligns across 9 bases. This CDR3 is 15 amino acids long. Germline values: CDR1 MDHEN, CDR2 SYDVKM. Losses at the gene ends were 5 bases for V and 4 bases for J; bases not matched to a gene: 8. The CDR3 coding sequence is TGTGCCAGCAGTCGCACAGGGGGCAGGAGCTATGGCTACACCTTC. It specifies CASSRTGGRSYGYTF.

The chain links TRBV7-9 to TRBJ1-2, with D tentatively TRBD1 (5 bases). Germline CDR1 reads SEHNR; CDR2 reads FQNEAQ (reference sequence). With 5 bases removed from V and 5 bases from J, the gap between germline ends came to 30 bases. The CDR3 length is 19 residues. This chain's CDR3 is CASSTTSVDKGSWQYGYTF. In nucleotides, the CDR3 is TGTGCCAGCAGCACTACCTCCGTGGACAAAGGATCGTGGCAATATGGCTACACCTTC.

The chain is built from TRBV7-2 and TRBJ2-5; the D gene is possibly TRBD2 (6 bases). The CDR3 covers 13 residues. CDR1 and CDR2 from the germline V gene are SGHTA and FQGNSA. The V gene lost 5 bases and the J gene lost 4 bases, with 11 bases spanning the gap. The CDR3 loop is CASSRGSVETQYF. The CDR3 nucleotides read TGTGCCAGCAGCCGGGGGAGTGTAGAGACCCAGTACTTC. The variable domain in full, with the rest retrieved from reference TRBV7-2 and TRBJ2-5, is GAGVSQSPSNKVTEKGKDVELRCDPISGHTALYWYRQSLGQGLEFLIYFQGNSAPDKSGLPSDRFSAERTGGSVSTLTIQRTQQEDSAVYLCASSRGSVETQYFGPGTRLLVL.

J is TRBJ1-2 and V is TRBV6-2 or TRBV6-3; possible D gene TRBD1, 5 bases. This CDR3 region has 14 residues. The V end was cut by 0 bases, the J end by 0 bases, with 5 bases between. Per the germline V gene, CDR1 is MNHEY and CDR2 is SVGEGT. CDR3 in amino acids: CASSYSTANYGYTF. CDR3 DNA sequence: TGTGCCAGCAGTTACTCGACAGCTAACTATGGCTACACCTTC.

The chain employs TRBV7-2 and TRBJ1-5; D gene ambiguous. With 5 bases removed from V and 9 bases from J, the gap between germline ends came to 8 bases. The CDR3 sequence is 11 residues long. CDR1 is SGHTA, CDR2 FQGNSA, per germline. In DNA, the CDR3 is TGTGCCAGCAGCGACTTTGGGCCCCAGCATTTT. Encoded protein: CASSDFGPQHF.

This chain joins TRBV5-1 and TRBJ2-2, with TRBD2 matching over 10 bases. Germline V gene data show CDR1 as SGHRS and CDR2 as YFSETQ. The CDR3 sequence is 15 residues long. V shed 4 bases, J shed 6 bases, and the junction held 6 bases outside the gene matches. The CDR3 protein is CASSVSGRVPGELFF. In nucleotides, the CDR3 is TGCGCCAGCAGCGTGAGCGGGAGGGTCCCCGGGGAGCTGTTTTTT.

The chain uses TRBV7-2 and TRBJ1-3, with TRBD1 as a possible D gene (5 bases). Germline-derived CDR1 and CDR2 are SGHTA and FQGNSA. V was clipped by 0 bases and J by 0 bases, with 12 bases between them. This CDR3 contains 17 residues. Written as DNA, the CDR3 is TGTGCCAGCAGCTTAGCGCTCGGACATAACTCTGGAAACACCATATATTTT. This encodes CASSLALGHNSGNTIYF.

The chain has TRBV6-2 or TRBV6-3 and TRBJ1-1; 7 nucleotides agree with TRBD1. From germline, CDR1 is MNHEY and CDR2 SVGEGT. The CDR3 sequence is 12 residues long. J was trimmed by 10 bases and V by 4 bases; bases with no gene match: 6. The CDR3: CASSSTGSAAFF. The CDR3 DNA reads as TGTGCCAGCAGTTCGACAGGGTCGGCAGCTTTCTTT.

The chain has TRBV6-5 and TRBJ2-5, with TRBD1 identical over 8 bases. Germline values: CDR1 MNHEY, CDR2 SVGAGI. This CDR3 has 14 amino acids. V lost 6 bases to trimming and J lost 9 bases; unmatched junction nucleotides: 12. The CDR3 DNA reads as TGTGCCAGCAGGGCCGGGACAGGCTTTGGGGCCCAGTACTTC. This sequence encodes CASRAGTGFGAQYF.

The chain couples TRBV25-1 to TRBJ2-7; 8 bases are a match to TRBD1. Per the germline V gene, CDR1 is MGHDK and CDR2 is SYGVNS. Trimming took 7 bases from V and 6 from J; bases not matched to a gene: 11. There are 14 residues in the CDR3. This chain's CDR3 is CASNGQGMGAEQYF. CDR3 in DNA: TGTGCCAGCAATGGACAGGGTATGGGCGCCGAGCAGTACTTC.

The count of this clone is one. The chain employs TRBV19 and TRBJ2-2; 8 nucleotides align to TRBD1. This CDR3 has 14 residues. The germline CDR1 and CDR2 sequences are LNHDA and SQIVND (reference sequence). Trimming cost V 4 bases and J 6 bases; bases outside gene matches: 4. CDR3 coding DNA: TGTGCCAGTAGTAACCAGGGGGCGGCCGGGGAGCTGTTTTTT. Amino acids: CASSNQGAAGELFF.

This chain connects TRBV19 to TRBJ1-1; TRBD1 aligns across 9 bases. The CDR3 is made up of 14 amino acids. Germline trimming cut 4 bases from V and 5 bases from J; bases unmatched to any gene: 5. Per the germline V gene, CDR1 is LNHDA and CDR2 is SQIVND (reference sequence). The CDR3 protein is CASSTQGARTEAFF. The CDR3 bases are TGTGCCAGTAGTACACAGGGGGCTCGGACTGAAGCTTTCTTT. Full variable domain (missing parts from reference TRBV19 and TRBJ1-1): DGGITQSPKYLFRKEGQNVTLSCEQNLNHDAMYWYRQDPGQGLRLIYYSQIVNDFQKGDIAEGYSVSREKKESFPLTVTSAQKNPTAFYLCASSTQGARTEAFFGQGTRLTVV.

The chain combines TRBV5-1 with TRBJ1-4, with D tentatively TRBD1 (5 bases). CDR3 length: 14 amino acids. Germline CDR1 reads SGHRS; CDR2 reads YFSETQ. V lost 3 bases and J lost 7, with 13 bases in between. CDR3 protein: CASSSPGFGEKLFF. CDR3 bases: TGCGCCAGCAGCTCGCCAGGGTTTGGTGAAAAACTGTTTTTT.